This TCR beta chain was documented in a study of blood T cells in healthy people across ages. Findings of the study overall: Unknown CMV status may confound age-related changes in expanded clones. Compared with aged donors, long-lived donors showed fewer expanded clones, suggesting selection. Samples with more naive T cells showed higher observed beta diversity.

A remark on this clonotype: Its specificity is not known.

The CDR3 consists of 16 residues. The germline V gene has CDR1 MGHRA and CDR2 YSYEKL. The V gene end was trimmed by 4 bases and the J gene end by 6 bases; junction bases not matched to a gene: 8. The use of a sample-barcoded 5' primer and a J-beta primer mix characterized a second PCR of roughly 7 to 11 cycles. TCRdb used MiXCR to reprocess the 5' RACE reads, holding one entry per CDR3 protein. The sample holds roughly 730,000 distinct CDR3 sequences, 56% seen once. Material: blood. This chain uses TRBV4-1 with TRBJ2-1; TRBD2 aligns across 11 bases. The clonotype was recovered from a man between 35 and 55 years old in good health. The CDR3 sequence is CASSLNPSGGPNEQFF. The CDR3 coding sequence is TGCGCCAGCAGCCTAAACCCTAGCGGGGGGCCCAATGAGCAGTTCTTC.